The rows below give T cell receptor beta chains drawn from one sample of a study of control samples from healthy donors and cancer patients. Profiled with immunoSEQ multiplex PCR; TCRdb holds only in-frame clones, not every one. The sample has about 150,000 clones; roughly 94% are singletons. The specimen was blood. These receptors were obtained from a man aged 35-49 years in good health. Each CDR3 is given with its conserved first and last residue. A D gene is named only where the DNA matches it firmly. Some rows have no size entry. The others give once, few or many, or a class for an expanded clone.

size,D,V,J,CDR3,DNA
NA,NA,TRBV10-3,TRBJ1-4,CATAGVGEKLFF,TGTGCCACCGCAGGGGTCGGGGAAAAACTGTTTTTT
NA,TRBD2,TRBV2,TRBJ2-1,CATQPTSGGPWNEQFF,TGTGCGACACAACCGACTAGCGGGGGGCCGTGGAATGAGCAGTTCTTC
NA,NA,TRBV5-1,TRBJ1-1,CASSLGWVGTEAFF,TGCGCCAGCAGCTTGGGGTGGGTCGGGACTGAAGCTTTCTTT
NA,NA,TRBV7-8,TRBJ2-7,CASSFGGPAYEQYF,TGTGCCAGCAGCTTTGGGGGACCCGCCTACGAGCAGTACTTC
NA,NA,TRBV7-9,TRBJ2-2,CASSHSLWELFF,TGTGCCAGCAGCCACTCCCTTTGGGAGCTGTTTTTT
NA,NA,TRBV24-1,TRBJ2-2,CATRTGNTGELFF,TGTGCCACCAGGACAGGGAACACCGGGGAGCTGTTTTTT
NA,NA,TRBV5-6,TRBJ1-4,CASSLARKEKLFF,TGTGCCAGCAGCTTGGCGAGGAAAGAAAAACTGTTTTTT
NA,NA,TRBV10-1,TRBJ1-5,CATPQGGSNQPQHF,TGCGCCACACCTCAAGGGGGTAGCAATCAGCCCCAGCATTTT
NA,NA,TRBV18,TRBJ1-1,CASSPFGGSNTEAFF,TGTGCCAGCTCACCCTTCGGCGGTTCGAACACTGAAGCTTTCTTT
NA,NA,TRBV5-1,TRBJ2-1,CASSPHTNEQFF,TGCGCCAGCAGCCCACACACGAATGAGCAGTTCTTC
NA,NA,TRBV4-2,TRBJ1-1,CASSPRAGMDTEAFF,TGTGCCAGCAGCCCCCGGGCAGGGATGGACACTGAAGCTTTCTTT
few,NA,TRBV5-4,TRBJ1-6,CASSFVGAAYNSPLHF,TGTGCCAGCAGCTTCGTAGGGGCCGCCTATAATTCACCCCTCCACTTT
NA,NA,TRBV28,TRBJ2-2,CASSWTANTGELFF,TGTGCCAGCAGTTGGACAGCGAACACCGGGGAGCTGTTTTTT
NA,NA,TRBV27,TRBJ1-1,CASSSLTRGRNTEAFF,TGTGCCAGCAGCTCCCTAACGCGGGGGCGGAACACTGAAGCTTTCTTT
NA,TRBD1,TRBV4-1,TRBJ2-1,CASSQEGAKQFF,TGCGCCAGCAGTCAAGAGGGGGCCAAGCAGTTCTTC
NA,TRBD1,TRBV5-4,TRBJ1-2,CASSLKDRANYGYTF,TGTGCCAGCAGCTTGAAAGACAGGGCTAACTATGGCTACACCTTC
NA,NA,TRBV28,TRBJ1-1,CASSSPGRNTEAFF,TGTGCCAGCAGTTCCCCGGGGAGGAACACTGAAGCTTTCTTT
NA,NA,TRBV12-3/TRBV12-4,TRBJ2-7,CASSWISYEQYF,TGTGCCAGCAGTTGGATATCCTACGAGCAGTACTTC
NA,TRBD2,TRBV2,TRBJ2-2,CASTGTISTGELFF,TGTGCCAGCACCGGGACTATTAGCACCGGGGAGCTGTTTTTT
once,NA,TRBV30,TRBJ1-5,CAWSDNLEQPQHF,TGTGCCTGGAGCGACAATTTGGAACAGCCCCAGCATTTT
NA,TRBD2,TRBV30,TRBJ2-6,CAWSKRGSGANVLTF,TGTGCCTGGAGTAAGCGGGGCTCTGGGGCCAACGTCCTGACTTTC
NA,NA,TRBV14,TRBJ1-3,CASSQASGNTIYF,TGTGCCAGCAGCCAAGCCTCCGGAAACACCATATATTTT
NA,NA,TRBV5-6,TRBJ2-7,CASSLNPGVSDEQYF,TGTGCCAGCAGCTTAAACCCGGGGGTATCGGACGAGCAGTACTTC
NA,NA,TRBV19,TRBJ2-7,CASSRTDSYEQYF,TGTGCCAGTAGTAGGACGGATTCCTACGAGCAGTACTTC
once,NA,TRBV6-4,TRBJ2-1,CASSTTLSADAYNEQFF,TGTGCCAGCAGTACAACGCTATCAGCGGATGCCTACAATGAGCAGTTCTTC
NA,NA,TRBV27,TRBJ1-5,CASSLRGVNQPQHF,TGTGCCAGCAGTTTACGAGGGGTCAATCAGCCCCAGCATTTT
NA,NA,TRBV3-1/TRBV3-2,TRBJ1-1,CASSPWTSGEAFF,TGTGCCAGCAGCCCCTGGACCTCGGGGGAAGCTTTCTTT
NA,NA,TRBV2,TRBJ1-6,CASSERPFGNSPLHF,TGTGCCAGCAGTGAAAGGCCATTCGGTAATTCACCCCTCCACTTT
NA,TRBD1,TRBV19,TRBJ2-3,CASSIGGQGNTDTQYF,TGTGCCAGTAGTATAGGGGGACAGGGAAACACAGATACGCAGTATTTT
NA,TRBD1,TRBV5-1,TRBJ2-4,CASSLEHRGEDIQYF,TGCGCCAGCAGCTTGGAGCACAGGGGGGAGGACATTCAGTACTTC
NA,NA,TRBV7-3,TRBJ2-3,CASSPSRASTDTQYF,TGTGCCAGCTCGCCTTCCCGGGCTAGCACAGATACGCAGTATTTT
NA,NA,TRBV6-5,TRBJ1-3,CASRPQGTGNTIYF,TGTGCCAGCAGACCCCAGGGGACTGGAAACACCATATATTTT
NA,TRBD1,TRBV27,TRBJ1-1,CASSLSTGLNTEAFF,TGTGCCAGCAGTTTGTCGACAGGGCTGAACACTGAAGCTTTCTTT
NA,NA,TRBV18,TRBJ1-2,CASSPQGGGFGYTF,TGTGCCAGCTCACCCCAGGGAGGCGGTTTTGGCTACACCTTC
NA,NA,TRBV5-4,TRBJ1-2,CASSFEGRYGYTF,TGTGCCAGCAGCTTCGAGGGTCGCTATGGCTACACCTTC
NA,NA,TRBV2,TRBJ2-7,CASTSDYRGGEQYF,TGTGCCAGCACCAGTGACTACAGGGGAGGGGAGCAGTACTTC
few,NA,TRBV30,TRBJ1-4,CAWREQGRGQLFF,TGTGCCTGGCGAGAACAGGGACGAGGACAACTGTTTTTT
NA,NA,TRBV7-2,TRBJ1-2,CASSLAPGSGYTF,TGTGCCAGCAGCTTAGCCCCGGGTAGCGGCTACACCTTC
NA,NA,TRBV28,TRBJ1-4,CATCGATNEKLFF,TGTGCCACCTGTGGGGCAACTAATGAAAAACTGTTTTTT
NA,NA,TRBV7-7,TRBJ1-4,CASSLEGDKDEKLFF,TGTGCCAGCAGCTTAGAGGGGGACAAGGATGAAAAACTGTTTTTT
NA,NA,TRBV9,TRBJ1-2,CASSVGNYGYTF,TGTGCCAGCAGCGTAGGGAACTATGGCTACACCTTC
NA,NA,TRBV29-1,TRBJ2-2,CSGLFTGELFF,TGCAGCGGGTTATTCACCGGGGAGCTGTTTTTT
NA,NA,TRBV13,TRBJ1-2,CASSLEGEGYGYTF,TGTGCCAGCAGCTTAGAGGGGGAGGGCTATGGCTACACCTTC
few,NA,TRBV6-1,TRBJ1-5,CASSEPRGGFRQPQHF,TGTGCCAGCAGTGAACCCCGGGGAGGGTTTCGGCAGCCCCAGCATTTT
NA,NA,TRBV7-9,TRBJ1-5,CASSLDVGSNQPQHF,TGTGCCAGCAGCTTAGACGTGGGGAGCAATCAGCCCCAGCATTTT
NA,TRBD1,TRBV6-2/TRBV6-3,TRBJ2-3,CASSSTGTVGDTQYF,TGTGCCAGCAGTTCAACCGGGACAGTGGGAGATACGCAGTATTTT
NA,NA,TRBV28,TRBJ1-2,CASSPGPVYGYTF,TGTGCCAGCAGCCCCGGGCCGGTTTATGGCTACACCTTC
NA,NA,TRBV27,TRBJ2-7,CASRAEQYPYEQYF,TGTGCCAGCAGGGCAGAACAGTACCCCTACGAGCAGTACTTC
NA,NA,TRBV4-1,TRBJ2-2,CASSLAQGSTGELFF,TGCGCCAGCAGCCTTGCTCAGGGGAGCACCGGGGAGCTGTTTTTT